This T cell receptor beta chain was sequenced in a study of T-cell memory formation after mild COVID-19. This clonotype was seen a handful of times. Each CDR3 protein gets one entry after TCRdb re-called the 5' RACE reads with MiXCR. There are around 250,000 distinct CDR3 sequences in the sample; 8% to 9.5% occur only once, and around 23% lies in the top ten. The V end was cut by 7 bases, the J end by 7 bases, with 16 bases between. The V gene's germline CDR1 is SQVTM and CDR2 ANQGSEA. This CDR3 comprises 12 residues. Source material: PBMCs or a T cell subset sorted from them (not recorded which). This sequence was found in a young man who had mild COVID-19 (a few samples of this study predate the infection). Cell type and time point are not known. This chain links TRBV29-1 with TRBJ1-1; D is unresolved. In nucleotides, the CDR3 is TGCAGCGCCGACGACCCTTTTGGTGAAGCTTTCTTT. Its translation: CSADDPFGEAFF.